Listed below are T cell receptor beta chains from one sample, sequenced in a study of cytomegalovirus exposure and HLA in healthy donors. Data came from immunoSEQ multiplex PCR; TCRdb stores just in-frame clones and leaves some out. Among 160,000 or so clones listed, approximately 80% were seen once. Sequenced sample: PBMCs. All receptors derive from a man aged 25 to 40 in good health and CMV-seropositive. Both conserved end residues are part of each CDR3. A D gene is named only where the DNA matches it firmly. Size values are once, few and many counts, or a class for expanded clones, and some rows have none.

D gene,clone size,J gene,V gene,CDR3 DNA,CDR3 protein
TRBD1,NA,TRBJ2-7,TRBV6-5,TGTGCCAGCAGGACAGGGACAGGGGCATACGAGCAGTACTTC,CASRTGTGAYEQYF
NA,once,TRBJ2-7,TRBV4-3,TGCGCCAGCAGCCAAGACCCTCAGGGTGACTACGAGCAGTACTTC,CASSQDPQGDYEQYF
TRBD1,NA,TRBJ2-7,TRBV6-5,TGTGCCAGCAGTTACTCGGGACAGGGGGTCTACGAGCAGTACTTC,CASSYSGQGVYEQYF
NA,NA,TRBJ2-5,TRBV6-5,TGTGCCAGCAGTTATAGACTACCACCCCAAGAGACCCAGTACTTC,CASSYRLPPQETQYF
TRBD2,NA,TRBJ2-4,TRBV9,TGTGCCAGCAGCGTCTCCCCGGGACTAGCGGGGGAAAACATTCAGTACTTC,CASSVSPGLAGENIQYF
TRBD2,NA,TRBJ2-5,TRBV11-2,TGTGCCAGCAGCCCGACCGGTAGCGGGGGGCAAGAGACCCAGTACTTC,CASSPTGSGGQETQYF
NA,NA,TRBJ2-1,TRBV9,TGTGCCAGCAGCGTAGACCCAGGGGATAACAATGAGCAGTTCTTC,CASSVDPGDNNEQFF
NA,NA,TRBJ2-5,TRBV5-6,TGTGCCAGCAGCTTGTCGGACAGCAACTGGGTGACCCAGTACTTC,CASSLSDSNWVTQYF
NA,NA,TRBJ2-1,TRBV6-6,TGTGCCAGCACCGGAAATAGAGGAATTGAGCAGTTCTTC,CASTGNRGIEQFF
TRBD1,once,TRBJ1-1,TRBV9,TGTGCCAGCAGCTCTGGAGGGGGCGCCGTGAACACTGAAGCTTTCTTT,CASSSGGGAVNTEAFF
TRBD2,NA,TRBJ2-7,TRBV5-1,TGCGCCAGCAGCTTGGGGACTAGCGATTTGAAGCAGTACTTC,CASSLGTSDLKQYF
TRBD1,NA,TRBJ1-4,TRBV5-6,TGTGCCAGCAGCTCATGGGGACAGGGTTATTTGAATGAAAAACTGTTTTTT,CASSSWGQGYLNEKLFF
NA,NA,TRBJ1-5,TRBV7-9,TGTGCCAGCAGCCATGGTGGAGAGGATCAGCCCCAGCATTTT,CASSHGGEDQPQHF
TRBD2,NA,TRBJ2-1,TRBV5-1,TGCGCCAGCAGCTTAGCGGGGAACAATGAGCAGTTCTTC,CASSLAGNNEQFF
NA,NA,TRBJ2-7,TRBV15,TGTGCCACCAGCAGAGACTGGGCTAGCCAGGACGAGCAGTACTTC,CATSRDWASQDEQYF
NA,medium-sized,TRBJ2-5,TRBV6-5,TGTGCCAGCAGTTACCCGGACACTCAAGAGACCCAGTACTTC,CASSYPDTQETQYF
NA,NA,TRBJ2-5,TRBV27,TGTGCCAGCAGTTTAGGGACACAGTACCAAGAGACCCAGTACTTC,CASSLGTQYQETQYF
NA,NA,TRBJ1-4,TRBV18,TGTGCCAGCTCACCACCAAAAGGGGCAACTAATGAAAAACTGTTTTTT,CASSPPKGATNEKLFF
NA,NA,TRBJ2-1,TRBV9,TGTGCCAGCAGCGTAGGGGGTACGGGGTTCTACAATGAGCAGTTCTTC,CASSVGGTGFYNEQFF
NA,many,TRBJ2-5,TRBV4-3,TGCGCCAGCAGCCAAGACATCGGCGACGGGGAGACCCAGTACTTC,CASSQDIGDGETQYF
TRBD1,NA,TRBJ1-2,TRBV19,TGTGCCATTGGGACAGGGTCCTATGGCTACACCTTC,CAIGTGSYGYTF
NA,once,TRBJ1-4,TRBV6-6,TGTGCCAGCAACGGGGGTAGTGAGGAAAAACTGTTTTTT,CASNGGSEEKLFF
TRBD2,NA,TRBJ2-1,TRBV5-4,TGTGCCAGCAGCTCTAGCGGGGGGGTCAATGAGCAGTTCTTC,CASSSSGGVNEQFF
TRBD2,NA,TRBJ2-3,TRBV9,TGTGCCAGCAGCGTAGGGCGGGGGGGAGGAGATACGCAGTATTTT,CASSVGRGGGDTQYF
NA,NA,TRBJ1-3,TRBV30,TGTGCCTGGAGTGCCTATCCGGGAAACACCATATATTTT,CAWSAYPGNTIYF
TRBD1,NA,TRBJ1-1,TRBV11-2,TGTGCCAGCAGCCCCGGACAGGGGGCGGGAACTGAAGCTTTCTTT,CASSPGQGAGTEAFF
TRBD2,NA,TRBJ2-3,TRBV5-6,TGTGCCAGCAGCCCCGGGGTCGGGGGGGGCTTGGGAGATACGCAGTATTTT,CASSPGVGGGLGDTQYF
NA,NA,TRBJ1-1,TRBV7-6,TGTGCCAGCAGTCTGGCACAGGGCATGAACACTGAAGCTTTCTTT,CASSLAQGMNTEAFF
TRBD1,NA,TRBJ1-2,TRBV10-2,TGCGCCAGCACTTGGACAGGGTCCCCCAACTATGGCTACACCTTC,CASTWTGSPNYGYTF
NA,NA,TRBJ2-1,TRBV4-2,TGTGCCAGCAGCCGCGATCAGAGCGGTGAGCAGTTCTTC,CASSRDQSGEQFF
NA,once,TRBJ1-5,TRBV29-1,TGCAGCGTTTCCTCGGGGGGAGGCAATCAGCCCCAGCATTTT,CSVSSGGGNQPQHF
NA,NA,TRBJ2-3,TRBV7-2,TGTGCCAGCAGCCTCTATGTCGATACGCAGTATTTT,CASSLYVDTQYF
NA,NA,TRBJ2-1,TRBV11-2,TGTGCCAGCAGCTTAGAACCCGGGTTCGGGTACAATGAGCAGTTCTTC,CASSLEPGFGYNEQFF
NA,few,TRBJ1-6,TRBV25-1,TGTGCCAGCAGTGAATTTTCCGGGAATAATTCACCCCTCCACTTT,CASSEFSGNNSPLHF
TRBD1,NA,TRBJ2-7,TRBV6-5,TGTGCCAGCAGCCGGGACAGGGAGTACGAGCAGTACTTC,CASSRDREYEQYF
NA,NA,TRBJ1-3,TRBV6-5,TGTGCCAGCAGAACCGGGATCAAAAACACCATATATTTT,CASRTGIKNTIYF
NA,NA,TRBJ2-7,TRBV5-5,TGTGCCAGCAGCTTGACTGGCTACGAGCAGTACTTC,CASSLTGYEQYF
NA,few,TRBJ1-1,TRBV5-1,TGCGCCAGCAGCTTGGATTCAGGCATGAACACTGAAGCTTTCTTT,CASSLDSGMNTEAFF
TRBD2,NA,TRBJ2-1,TRBV14,TGTGCCAGCAGTCTTCTAGCGGGGGGGCGAAATGAGCAGTTCTTC,CASSLLAGGRNEQFF
NA,few,TRBJ1-1,TRBV27,TGTGCCAGCAGTTTAGGCCGGGGCACTGAAGCTTTCTTT,CASSLGRGTEAFF
NA,NA,TRBJ2-5,TRBV2,TGTGCCAGCAGCCAGGGGGAGACCCAGTACTTC,CASSQGETQYF
TRBD1,NA,TRBJ2-1,TRBV5-4,TGTGCCAGCAGCCCCGACAGGGTCTCCTACAATGAGCAGTTCTTC,CASSPDRVSYNEQFF
NA,NA,TRBJ2-5,TRBV5-6,TGTGCCAGCAGCTTGGGGAGGGAGACCCAGTACTTC,CASSLGRETQYF
TRBD1,NA,TRBJ2-2,TRBV28,TGTGCCAGCAGCCCCGGGACAGGTAGCACCGGGGAGCTGTTTTTT,CASSPGTGSTGELFF
NA,NA,TRBJ2-7,TRBV5-6,TGTGCCAACAGCTTCGGTCAGGCCTACGAGCAGTACTTC,CANSFGQAYEQYF
TRBD2,NA,TRBJ2-7,TRBV4-1,TGCGCCAGCAGCCAAGAAGTGGGGGGGTACACCTACGAGCAGTACTTC,CASSQEVGGYTYEQYF
NA,once,TRBJ2-2,TRBV5-1,TGCGCCAGCGCTGGGGCCCTCAACACCGGGGAGCTGTTTTTT,CASAGALNTGELFF
NA,NA,TRBJ1-6,TRBV6-5,TGTGCCAGCAGTTTTCAGGGGTATAATTCACCCCTCCACTTT,CASSFQGYNSPLHF
NA,NA,TRBJ2-3,TRBV5-4,TGTGCCAGCAGCCGGGACTTAAGGAGCACAGATACGCAGTATTTT,CASSRDLRSTDTQYF
NA,NA,TRBJ1-2,TRBV6-1,TGTGCCAGCAGTGTGTTATCGACAGGTCGATATGGCTACACCTTC,CASSVLSTGRYGYTF
NA,NA,TRBJ2-4,TRBV27,TGTGCCAGCAGTTTATCTGGGAGCAAAAACATTCAGTACTTC,CASSLSGSKNIQYF
NA,NA,TRBJ2-7,TRBV6-1,TGTGCCAGCAGTCCGACAGTCTCCTACGAGCAGTACTTC,CASSPTVSYEQYF
NA,NA,TRBJ2-3,TRBV19,TGTGCCAGTAGCCCTGACTGGCGCACAGATACGCAGTATTTT,CASSPDWRTDTQYF
NA,NA,TRBJ2-5,TRBV19,TGTGCCAGTAGTCGGATCCTCGGGGAGACCCAGTACTTC,CASSRILGETQYF
NA,few,TRBJ1-1,TRBV18,TGTGCCAGCTCACCATACTCCGGACAGACGAACACTGAAGCTTTCTTT,CASSPYSGQTNTEAFF